The 32 T cell receptor beta chains below all came from one sample that was sequenced in a study of blood T cell repertoires in COVID-19. Sequencing was performed with immunoSEQ multiplex PCR; in TCRdb, only in-frame clones are kept and a portion is missing. Here the sample spans more than 150,000 clones, roughly 82% being singletons. The sample was PBMCs or T cells enriched from blood (not recorded which). The source is a man aged 40-50 years who had recovered from COVID-19.

This clone turned up a few times. The chain recombines TRBV7-9 with TRBJ1-2; D is possibly TRBD1 (5 bases). The V gene's germline CDR1 is SEHNR and CDR2 FQNEAQ (reference sequence). Trimming removed 3 bases from V and 4 bases from J, with 21 bases in between. This CDR3 contains 17 residues. CDR3 coding DNA: TGTGCCAGCAGCTTGTTGAGAGTTACGGTCGGGGGCTATGGCTACACCTTC. Translation: CASSLLRVTVGGYGYTF.

The V and J genes are TRBV5-1 and TRBJ1-1; a possible D gene is TRBD1 (6 bases). Germline CDR1 reads SGHRS; CDR2 reads YFSETQ. The CDR3 runs to 16 residues. Trimming shortened V by 4 bases and J by 1 base, and 17 bases separated the two germline ends. For the CDR3, the DNA is TGCGCCAGCAGCCCAACTTCTACAGGGACGAACACTGAAGCTTTCTTT. Its translation: CASSPTSTGTNTEAFF.

The chain employs TRBV13 and TRBJ2-1, with D perhaps TRBD1 (5 bases). Germline CDR1 reads PRHDT; CDR2 reads FYEKMQ (reference sequence). Trimming removed 8 bases at V and 0 bases at J, with 17 bases between. The CDR3 spans 16 residues. CDR3 region: CASAQGLSISYNEQFF. CDR3 coding DNA: TGTGCCAGCGCTCAGGGCTTAAGTATCTCCTACAATGAGCAGTTCTTC. Drawing the rest from reference TRBV13 and TRBJ2-1, the complete variable domain is AAGVIQSPRHLIKEKRETATLKCYPIPRHDTVYWYQQGPGQDPQFLISFYEKMQSDKGSIPDRFSAQQFSDYHSELNMSSLELGDSALYFCASAQGLSISYNEQFFGPGTRLTVL.

The genes are TRBV29-1 and TRBJ1-1; D is unclear. Germline V lookup: CDR1 SQVTM, CDR2 ANQGSEA. This CDR3 comprises 13 residues. With 0 bases removed from V and 3 bases from J, the gap between germline ends came to 8 bases. The CDR3 reads CSVEDFSYTEAFF. CDR3 DNA sequence: TGCAGCGTTGAAGATTTTAGTTACACTGAAGCTTTCTTT. Based on the CDR3 plus reference TRBV29-1 and TRBJ1-1, the full variable domain is SAVISQKPSRDICQRGTSLTIQCQVDSQVTMMFWYRQQPGQSLTLIATANQGSEATYESGFVIDKFPISRPNLTFSTLTVSNMSPEDSSIYLCSVEDFSYTEAFFGQGTRLTVV.

Details on this clone: At one of its ends the junction is not consistent with the germline gene, which may arise from a read error. The gene calls are TRBV7-7 and TRBJ2-2, with a weak D call TRBD2 (6 bases). This CDR3 has 17 amino acids. Germline values: CDR1 SSHAT, CDR2 FNYEAQ (reference sequence). Here the CDR3 reads CASSLAADSGNTGELFF. As DNA, the CDR3 is TGTGCTAGCAGCTTAGCGGCGGACTCGGGGAACACCGGGGAGCTGTTTTTT. Complete variable domain (other parts from reference TRBV7-7 and TRBJ2-2): GAGVSQSPRYKVTKRGQDVTLRCDPISSHATLYWYQQALGQGPEFLTYFNYEAQPDKSGLPSDRFSAERPEGSISTLTIQRTEQRDSAMYRCASSLAADSGNTGELFFGEGSRLTVL.

This clone was recorded once. The chain couples TRBV5-1 to TRBJ2-1, with 7 bases lining up with TRBD1. The CDR3 is made up of 15 amino acids. Germline CDR1 and CDR2: SGHRS and YFSETQ. The J segment lost 6 bases and the V segment lost 4 bases, leaving 10 bases of the junction unmatched. Here the CDR3 reads CASSLSPGTVNEQFF. Written as DNA, the CDR3 is TGCGCCAGCAGCCTCAGTCCCGGGACAGTCAATGAGCAGTTCTTC. The whole variable domain, remainder taken from reference TRBV5-1 and TRBJ2-1, is KAGVTQTPRYLIKTRGQQVTLSCSPISGHRSVSWYQQTPGQGLQFLFEYFSETQRNKGNFPGRFSGRQFSNSRSEMNVSTLELGDSALYLCASSLSPGTVNEQFFGPGTRLTVL.

V is TRBV15 and J is TRBJ2-2; TRBD2 aligns across 14 bases. V shed 4 bases and J 7 bases; nucleotides not matched to a gene: 5. Looked up from germline, CDR1 is LNHNV and CDR2 is YYDKDF (reference sequence). CDR3 length: 16 residues. The CDR3 bases are TGTGCCACCAGCATGGGACTAGCGGGAGCGAGCGGGGAGCTGTTTTTT. Protein: CATSMGLAGASGELFF.

CDR3 protein: CASSVAGDRGTDTQYF. CDR3 DNA: TGTGCCAGCAGCGTAGCAGGTGACAGGGGCACAGATACGCAGTATTTT. V and J are TRBV9 and TRBJ2-3, with TRBD1 matching over 7 bases. The V gene end was trimmed by 0 bases and the J gene end by 1 base; junction bases not matched to a gene: 5. Germline V gene data show CDR1 as SGDLS and CDR2 as YYNGEE. CDR3 length equals 16 residues.

There are a few counts of this clone. The sample has other DNA sequences that encode this CDR3 too. The rearrangement joins TRBV6-5 to TRBJ1-5; D possibly corresponds to TRBD1 (5 bases). With 6 bases removed from V and 1 base from J, the gap between germline ends came to 13 bases. CDR1 MNHEY and CDR2 SVGAGI come from the germline V gene. This CDR3 spans 15 amino acids. DNA for the CDR3: TGTGCCAGCAGGGCCCAGGGTGGGAGCAATCAGCCCCAGCATTTT. Its translation is CASRAQGGSNQPQHF.

The chain combines TRBV28 with TRBJ1-1, with TRBD1 matching over 9 bases. Germline CDR1 reads MDHEN; CDR2 reads SYDVKM. Germline trimming cut 7 bases from V and 8 bases from J; bases unmatched to any gene: 11. This CDR3 comprises 14 residues. CDR3 sequence: CASTADRGRYEAFF. The CDR3 DNA reads TGTGCCAGCACCGCGGACAGGGGAAGGTACGAAGCTTTCTTT.

This chain's CDR3 is CASSQLMGLEAFF. The CDR3 DNA follows: TGTGCCAGCAGCCAACTGATGGGGCTAGAAGCTTTCTTT. The V gene is TRBV14, the J gene TRBJ1-1, with a possible D match to TRBD1 (5 bases). V shed 2 bases and J shed 8 bases, with 12 bases lying between them. The CDR3 runs 13 residues. Germline V gene lookup returns CDR1 SGHDN and CDR2 FVKESK.

J is TRBJ1-4 and V is TRBV19, with D tentatively TRBD1 (6 bases). This CDR3 is built from 16 residues. From germline, CDR1 is LNHDA and CDR2 SQIVND (reference sequence). Deletions cut 3 bases from V and 7 bases from J, with 18 bases between. The CDR3, as DNA: TGTGCCAGTAGTATCCGAACAGGGTCGGTGGGTGAAAAACTGTTTTTT. The encoded protein is CASSIRTGSVGEKLFF.

This rearrangement joins TRBV7-6 to TRBJ1-5, with TRBD1 as a possible D gene (6 bases). Trimming shortened V by 5 bases and J by 1 base, and 12 bases separated the two germline ends. In germline, CDR1 is SGHVS, CDR2 FNYEAQ. The CDR3 sequence is 15 residues long. The chain's CDR3 is CASSPGVLSNQPQHF. CDR3 coding DNA: TGTGCCAGCAGCCCAGGGGTCTTAAGCAATCAGCCCCAGCATTTT.

This clone showed up just a few times. The chain combines TRBV4-3 with TRBJ1-2, with TRBD1 matching over 10 bases. There are 14 residues in the CDR3. Germline CDR1 and CDR2: LGHNA and YSLEER. J was trimmed by 7 bases and V by 1 base; bases with no gene match: 3. The CDR3 protein is CASSQADRGTGYTF. CDR3 DNA: TGCGCCAGCAGCCAAGCGGACAGGGGGACTGGCTACACCTTC.

The V call is TRBV30, the J call TRBJ2-1; D gene uncertain. CDR1 is GTSNPN, CDR2 SVGIG, per germline (reference sequence). Trimming cost V 3 bases and J 0 bases, with 9 bases left between them. The CDR3 has 14 amino acids. In DNA, the CDR3 is TGTGCCTGGAGCATGACGGGCTCCTACAATGAGCAGTTCTTC. Amino acids: CAWSMTGSYNEQFF.

The table lists this clone with a few counts. The chain uses TRBV28 and TRBJ1-2; 10 bases fit TRBD1. The CDR3 sequence is 13 residues long. Germline CDR1 reads MDHEN; CDR2 reads SYDVKM. V shed 7 bases, J shed 8 bases, and the junction held 7 bases outside the gene matches. The CDR3 reads CASTRQGAWGYTF. The CDR3 DNA follows: TGTGCCAGCACCAGACAGGGGGCTTGGGGCTACACCTTC.

This clone showed up just a few times. The chain carries TRBV20-1 and TRBJ2-7; D is ambiguous. V was cut by 0 bases and J by 10 bases, with 10 bases left in between. The CDR3 contains 11 residues. Looked up from germline, CDR1 is DFQATT and CDR2 is SNEGSKA (reference sequence). CDR3 region: CSARDTTKQYV. The DNA of the CDR3 is TGCAGTGCTAGAGATACCACTAAACAGTACGTC.

J is TRBJ2-3 and V is TRBV3-1 (or the pseudogene TRBV3-2), with D tentatively TRBD2 (6 bases). Germline V CDR1 and CDR2: LGHDT, YNNKEL (reference sequence). Trimming pared 0 bases from V and 2 bases from J, leaving 15 bases between. This CDR3 is built from 17 residues. CDR3 coding DNA: TGTGCCAGCAGCCAAGATTTAGCCGCGGGGCTCACAGATACGCAGTATTTT. The encoded protein is CASSQDLAAGLTDTQYF.

The genes are TRBV3-1 (or the pseudogene TRBV3-2) and TRBJ1-6; 7 nucleotides agree with TRBD1. V dropped 7 bases and J dropped 0; count of bases not matched to a gene: 12. From germline, CDR1 is LGHDT and CDR2 YNNKEL (reference sequence). This CDR3 comprises 18 residues. CDR3 sequence: CASNTEGAASSYNSPLHF. In DNA form, the CDR3 reads TGTGCCAGCAACACGGAGGGGGCAGCGAGCTCCTATAATTCACCCCTCCACTTT.

This chain uses TRBV6-2 or TRBV6-3 with TRBJ2-7, with TRBD2 as a possible D gene (5 bases). This CDR3 region has 13 residues. Germline V gene lookup returns CDR1 MNHEY and CDR2 SVGEGT. Trimming pared 0 bases from V and 7 bases from J, leaving 10 bases between. CDR3 protein: CASSYSQRGEQYV. The CDR3 DNA reads TGTGCCAGCAGTTACTCCCAGCGAGGGGAGCAGTACGTC.

The sample holds one count of this clone. This chain links TRBV19 with TRBJ2-2, with D perhaps matching TRBD2 (6 bases). The CDR3 is made up of 15 amino acids. CDR1 and CDR2 (germline): LNHDA, SQIVND (reference sequence). V was cut by 8 bases and J by 4 bases, with 17 bases left in between. This chain's CDR3 is CASSPLGGATGELFF. The CDR3 region has the DNA TGTGCCAGTTCGCCTCTCGGGGGAGCCACCGGGGAGCTGTTTTTT.

The V call is TRBV5-3, the J call TRBJ1-2; possibly TRBD1 for D (5 bases). Being an ORF, TRBV5-3 has a function that is uncertain. Trimming cost V 0 bases and J 4 bases, with 7 bases left between them. This CDR3 is 13 amino acids long. CDR3 nucleotide sequence: TGTGCCAGAAGCTTGGACAGGACCTATGGCTACACCTTC. Translating gives CARSLDRTYGYTF.

The chain links TRBV5-1 to TRBJ1-3, with D perhaps matching TRBD1 (6 bases). V shed 0 bases and J shed 0 bases, with 10 bases lying between them. From germline, CDR1 is SGHRS and CDR2 YFSETQ. CDR3 length equals 16 residues. The CDR3 nucleotides read TGCGCCAGCAGCTTGGCAGGGGCGAACTCTGGAAACACCATATATTTT. It codes for CASSLAGANSGNTIYF.

The V and J genes are TRBV6-5 and TRBJ2-1; tentative D call: TRBD2 (6 bases). V was pared by 5 bases and J by 4 bases, with 12 bases between. The germline CDR1 and CDR2 sequences are MNHEY and SVGAGI. The CDR3 sequence is 14 residues long. The CDR3 nucleotides are TGTGCCAGCAGTCGGGGGAGTGTGTACAATGAGCAGTTCTTC. Translated, it gives CASSRGSVYNEQFF.

The chain has TRBV30 and TRBJ1-3; D is unclear. Germline V lookup: CDR1 GTSNPN, CDR2 SVGIG (reference sequence). The length of the CDR3 is 14 residues. V was shortened by 3 bases and J by 2 bases, with 11 bases between the two germline ends. The CDR3 region is CAWSVGPPGNTIYF. CDR3 sequence (DNA): TGTGCCTGGAGCGTTGGCCCTCCTGGAAACACCATATATTTT.

This chain uses TRBV6-2 or TRBV6-3 with TRBJ2-7; no firm D call. Trimming took 0 bases from V and 0 from J, leaving 6 bases between them. Germline V gene lookup returns CDR1 MNHEY and CDR2 SVGEGT. This CDR3 is built from 14 residues. The CDR3 spells CASSYSPGSYEQYV. The CDR3 nucleotides read TGTGCCAGCAGTTACTCACCAGGCTCCTACGAGCAGTACGTC.

V gene TRBV19 combines with J gene TRBJ1-2, with D unresolved. Trimming took 5 bases from V and 8 from J, leaving 18 bases between them. Germline V gives CDR1 LNHDA, CDR2 SQIVND (reference sequence). The CDR3 length is 14 residues. Here the CDR3 DNA reads TGTGCCAGTAGTCCAATCGGGATCGTGGAGGGCTACACCTTC. This sequence encodes CASSPIGIVEGYTF.

V gene TRBV6-6 combines with J gene TRBJ2-7; D is unclear. The ends were cut back, 4 bases at V and 4 bases at J, with 5 bases in the middle. The CDR3 is 11 residues long. In germline, CDR1 is MNHNY, CDR2 SVGAGI (reference sequence). In DNA form, the CDR3 reads TGTGCCAGCAGTTCCTTATACGAGCAGTACTTC. Residues: CASSSLYEQYF.

This chain joins TRBV15 and TRBJ2-1; TRBD2 aligns across 11 bases. CDR1 and CDR2 from the germline V gene are LNHNV and YYDKDF (reference sequence). The CDR3 covers 17 residues. The trim removed 1 base at V and 2 bases at J, leaving 4 bases unmatched. The CDR3 here is CATSRANSGRAYNEQFF. The CDR3, as DNA: TGTGCCACCAGCAGAGCAAATAGCGGGAGGGCCTACAATGAGCAGTTCTTC.

This chain links TRBV7-2 with TRBJ1-4; the match to TRBD1 covers 8 bases. The V gene's germline CDR1 is SGHTA and CDR2 FQGNSA. V lost 5 bases and J lost 8; bases outside the gene matches: 7. This CDR3 region has 14 residues. Here the CDR3 reads CASSPGQGREKLFF. The CDR3 coding sequence is TGTGCCAGCAGCCCAGGACAGGGACGGGAAAAACTGTTTTTT. The full variable domain, its missing parts supplied by reference TRBV7-2 and TRBJ1-4, is GAGVSQSPSNKVTEKGKDVELRCDPISGHTALYWYRQSLGQGLEFLIYFQGNSAPDKSGLPSDRFSAERTGGSVSTLTIQRTQQEDSAVYLCASSPGQGREKLFFGSGTQLSVL.

The chain employs TRBV19 and TRBJ2-1; the D gene is possibly TRBD2 (5 bases). The V gene's germline CDR1 is LNHDA and CDR2 SQIVND (reference sequence). V shed 0 bases and J shed 6 bases, with 18 bases lying between them. This CDR3 has 17 residues. The CDR3 DNA is TGTGCCAGTAGTATAGATTGGGCGTCGGGATCGGGCAATGAGCAGTTCTTC. This codes for CASSIDWASGSGNEQFF.

The chain couples TRBV27 to TRBJ2-1; 7 bases fit TRBD2. Germline V gene data show CDR1 as MNHEY and CDR2 as SMNVEV (reference sequence). Trimming took 7 bases from V and 8 from J; bases not matched to a gene: 14. The CDR3 loop spans 15 amino acids. DNA for the CDR3: TGTGCCAGCACCTATACCCCGGGGGGTAGGTATGAGCAGTTCTTC. Translation gives CASTYTPGGRYEQFF.